Following are 25 T cell receptor beta chains from one sample sequenced in a study of blood T cell repertoires in COVID-19. This table comes from immunoSEQ multiplex PCR, and its TCRdb copy is limited to in-frame clones, with some not included. Of around 310,000 clones detected, around nine tenths appear once; the ten largest clones hold less than 6.5%. Specimen: PBMCs or T cells enriched from blood (not recorded which). The receptors derive from a man aged 30 to 39 who had recovered from COVID-19.

This rearrangement joins TRBV3-1 (or the pseudogene TRBV3-2) to TRBJ2-7; 8 bases are a match to TRBD2. Per the germline V gene, CDR1 is LGHDT and CDR2 is YNNKEL (reference sequence). V was clipped by 1 base and J by 4 bases; unmatched bases: 6. The CDR3 is 15 amino acids. The CDR3 sequence: CASSQVPGGEYEQYF. Here the CDR3 DNA reads TGTGCCAGCAGCCAAGTCCCCGGGGGGGAATACGAGCAGTACTTC.

This chain uses TRBV4-1 with TRBJ1-6, with 8 positions matching TRBD1. The V and J ends lost 3 bases and 7 bases, in that order; junction bases with no gene match: 8. CDR1 is MGHRA and CDR2 is YSYEKL in the germline V gene. The CDR3 consists of 16 residues. Here the CDR3 DNA reads TGCGCCAGCAGCCATCTATGGACAGGGATGAATTCACCCCTCCACTTT. Translated: CASSHLWTGMNSPLHF.

This rearrangement joins TRBV5-1 to TRBJ2-5, with 8 bases lining up with TRBD1. The ends lost 2 bases at V and 5 bases at J; junction bases unmatched: 11. This CDR3 spans 16 amino acids. Germline V gene lookup returns CDR1 SGHRS and CDR2 YFSETQ. The CDR3 is CASSFGTGASSETQYF. The CDR3 DNA sequence: TGCGCCAGCAGCTTCGGGACAGGTGCATCTTCCGAGACCCAGTACTTC.

This chain's CDR3 is CASSLLGQAHQPQHF. In DNA form, the CDR3 reads TGTGCCAGCAGTTTATTGGGACAGGCCCATCAGCCCCAGCATTTT. This sequence joins TRBV28 and TRBJ1-5, with 8 bases matching TRBD1. V lost 1 base to trimming and J lost 5 bases; unmatched junction nucleotides: 4. CDR1 MDHEN and CDR2 SYDVKM come from the germline V gene. This CDR3 is built from 15 residues.

The genes are TRBV7-9 and TRBJ1-4, with a weak D call TRBD1 (5 bases). Germline V gene data show CDR1 as SEHNR and CDR2 as FQNEAQ (reference sequence). Trimming took 6 bases from V and 2 from J, leaving 10 bases between them. This CDR3 spans 14 amino acids. In DNA, the CDR3 is TGTGCCAGCAGTAGGGCAGGGACTAATGAAAAACTGTTTTTT. Translating gives CASSRAGTNEKLFF.

This rearrangement joins TRBV10-3 to TRBJ1-6, with 9 bases aligning to TRBD1. J was trimmed by 9 bases and V by 3 bases; bases with no gene match: 3. The CDR3 is made up of 14 amino acids. Germline CDR1 reads ENHRY; CDR2 reads SYGVKD. CDR3 bases: TGTGCCATCAGTGACAGGACAGGGGCTTCACCCCTCCACTTT. Translating it yields CAISDRTGASPLHF.

The chain combines TRBV6-5 with TRBJ1-1; the D gene is possibly TRBD1 (6 bases). The CDR3 extends over 14 amino acids. Germline-derived CDR1 and CDR2 are MNHEY and SVGAGI. V gave up 6 bases and J gave up 7 bases, with 18 bases separating them. CDR3 bases: TGTGCCAGCAGCGTTTCAGGGGATCTTGGTGAAGCTTTCTTT. Translation: CASSVSGDLGEAFF.

The gene calls are TRBV19 and TRBJ2-2, with 10 bases fitting TRBD2. The germline V gene encodes CDR1 LNHDA and CDR2 SQIVND (reference sequence). This CDR3 is 17 amino acids long. Trimming at V came to 4 bases and at J to 5 bases, leaving 10 bases not matched to a gene. CDR3 coding DNA: TGTGCCAGTAGTAATAGCGGGAGGCTCTTGAATACCGGGGAGCTGTTTTTT. It translates to CASSNSGRLLNTGELFF.

The chain links TRBV18 to TRBJ2-1; D possibly corresponds to TRBD1 (5 bases). V lost 2 bases to trimming and J lost 3 bases, with 11 bases between them. The CDR3 sequence is 15 residues long. Germline CDR1 is KGHSH and CDR2 is LQKENI. The CDR3 DNA is TGTGCCAGCTCACCAAGGGGTTTCGGCTACAATGAGCAGTTCTTC. Protein product: CASSPRGFGYNEQFF.

This chain joins TRBV5-1 and TRBJ2-3; TRBD2 aligns across 10 bases. This CDR3 is 17 amino acids long. With V trimmed by 0 bases and J by 0 bases, 4 bases remained unmatched. The germline CDR1 and CDR2 sequences are SGHRS and YFSETQ. The DNA of the CDR3 is TGCGCCAGCAGCTTGGGGCTAGCGGGGGCTAGCACAGATACGCAGTATTTT. Residues: CASSLGLAGASTDTQYF.

V gene TRBV11-2 combines with J gene TRBJ2-7; 7 nucleotides agree with TRBD1. The junction had 11 bases not matched to a gene; V was cut back by 2 bases and J by 4 bases. The germline V gene encodes CDR1 SGHAT and CDR2 FQNNGV. This CDR3 is built from 16 residues. CDR3 sequence: CASSLTGVIINYEQYF. The CDR3 DNA sequence: TGTGCCAGCAGCTTAACAGGGGTCATAATTAATTACGAGCAGTACTTC.

The chain employs TRBV7-7 and TRBJ2-7; 8 bases map to TRBD1. J lost 4 bases, V lost 5 bases, and 10 bases had no gene match. Germline V CDR1 and CDR2: SSHAT, FNYEAQ (reference sequence). The CDR3 is 15 amino acids. The CDR3, as DNA: TGTGCCAGCAGCACCGGACAGGGACCTGGGTACGAGCAGTACTTC. This gives the protein CASSTGQGPGYEQYF.

The chain links TRBV2 to TRBJ1-3; D possibly corresponds to TRBD1 (6 bases). The CDR3 length is 17 residues. In germline, CDR1 is SNHLY, CDR2 FYNNEI. The germline V and J ends were trimmed by 2 bases and 4 bases, with 18 bases remaining between them. CDR3 amino acids: CASSENLGTGQGNTIYF. The CDR3 DNA is TGTGCCAGCAGTGAAAATCTTGGGACGGGACAAGGAAACACCATATATTTT.

This chain connects TRBV5-6 to TRBJ1-5; 7 bases agree with TRBD1. V was clipped by 0 bases and J by 4 bases; unmatched bases: 4. The germline CDR1 and CDR2 sequences are SGHDT and YYEEEE. This CDR3 region has 15 residues. CDR3 sequence: CASSLAVTGNQPQHF. The DNA for the CDR3 is TGTGCCAGCAGCTTGGCCGTGACAGGGAATCAGCCCCAGCATTTT.

This sequence joins TRBV21-1 and TRBJ2-5; the table's D gene call, TRBD1, was not cross checked with the DNA. TRBV21-1 is annotated as a pseudogene. There are 17 residues in the CDR3. DNA for the CDR3: TGTGCCAGCAGCAAAATGAAGGCAGGGGGACCTCAAGAGACCCAGTACTTC. Translating it yields CASSKMKAGGPQETQYF.

V is TRBV5-1 and J is TRBJ1-1; no clear D gene. Germline assignment: CDR1 SGHRS and CDR2 YFSETQ. Trimming took 1 base from V and 12 from J, leaving 10 bases between them. This CDR3 is built from 11 residues. Here the CDR3 reads CASSLFGESFF. The CDR3 DNA follows: TGCGCCAGCAGCTTGTTCGGGGAATCTTTCTTT.

The CDR3 DNA reads TGCGCCAGCAGCTTCGGGACAGGGAGGTCCGCAGATACGCAGTATTTT. It encodes CASSFGTGRSADTQYF. The V call is TRBV5-1, the J call TRBJ2-3; 9 bases map to TRBD1. V lost 2 bases, J lost 4 bases, and 8 bases stayed unmatched. This CDR3 comprises 16 residues. Germline CDR1 and CDR2: SGHRS and YFSETQ.

V usage is TRBV7-6 and J usage is TRBJ2-3, with a tentative D call TRBD1 (5 bases). This CDR3 spans 16 amino acids. The germline CDR1 and CDR2 sequences are SGHVS and FNYEAQ. V was cut by 5 bases and J by 0 bases, with 15 bases left in between. In DNA form, the CDR3 reads TGTGCCAGCAGCAAAGACAGACAGCCGAGCACAGATACGCAGTATTTT. Residues: CASSKDRQPSTDTQYF.

V gene TRBV7-3 combines with J gene TRBJ2-5; TRBD2 agrees at 8 bases. The CDR3 consists of 14 residues. The germline V gene encodes CDR1 SGHTA and CDR2 FQGTGA. Trimming removed 2 bases from V and 3 bases from J; junction bases left unmatched: 2. The CDR3 DNA follows: TGTGCCAGCAGCTTACTCGGGGGGGAAGAGACCCAGTACTTC. Translated: CASSLLGGEETQYF. The whole variable domain, filled in from reference TRBV7-3 and TRBJ2-5, reads GAGVSQTPSNKVTEKGKYVELRCDPISGHTALYWYRQSLGQGPEFLIYFQGTGAADDSGLPNDRFFAVRPEGSVSTLKIQRTERGDSAVYLCASSLLGGEETQYFGPGTRLLVL.

This sequence joins TRBV7-3 and TRBJ2-5; 11 positions match TRBD2. This CDR3 is built from 15 residues. J lost 2 bases, V lost 3 bases, and 2 bases had no gene match. Germline V CDR1 and CDR2: SGHTA, FQGTGA. CDR3 amino acids: CASSFSGGAQETQYF. CDR3 sequence (DNA): TGTGCCAGCAGCTTTAGCGGGGGGGCGCAAGAGACCCAGTACTTC.

J is TRBJ1-1 and V is TRBV27; 7 bases agree with TRBD1. V shed 6 bases and J 11 bases; nucleotides not matched to a gene: 6. The CDR3 spans 11 residues. Germline V gene lookup returns CDR1 MNHEY and CDR2 SMNVEV (reference sequence). Here the CDR3 reads CASRLQGSAFF. The CDR3 DNA is TGTGCCAGCAGGCTACAGGGGTCGGCTTTCTTT.

This clone occurred once. The genes are TRBV11-2 and TRBJ1-6; the D is unclear. V dropped 5 bases and J dropped 9 bases, with 14 bases sitting between them. The CDR3 is made up of 14 amino acids. CDR1 and CDR2 (germline): SGHAT, FQNNGV. CDR3: CASSSIPGSSPLHF. The CDR3 nucleotides read TGTGCCAGCAGCAGTATACCGGGTTCTTCACCCCTCCACTTT.

The chain links TRBV30 to TRBJ2-7; D might be TRBD2 (5 bases). Germline V lookup: CDR1 GTSNPN, CDR2 SVGIG (reference sequence). This CDR3 is 13 amino acids long. Between the trimmed V and J ends, which lost 0 bases and 3 bases, there was a span of 9 bases. The CDR3 DNA reads as TGTGCCTGGAGTGTAGGCGGGTTCTACGAGCAGTACTTC. This codes for CAWSVGGFYEQYF.

CDR3 sequence (DNA): TGTGCCAGCAGTGGGCCGGGACAGCTTACCTACGAGCAGTACTTC. Its translation: CASSGPGQLTYEQYF. V is TRBV2 and J is TRBJ2-7; 7 nucleotides agree with TRBD1. The CDR3 covers 15 residues. The germline V gene encodes CDR1 SNHLY and CDR2 FYNNEI. J gave up 2 bases and V 4 bases, and 8 bases lay outside the gene matches.

The chain uses TRBV10-1 and TRBJ2-3; 7 bases line up with TRBD2. Germline-derived CDR1 and CDR2 are WNHNN and SYGVQD (reference sequence). V was clipped by 2 bases and J by 0 bases; unmatched bases: 8. The CDR3 covers 17 residues. The CDR3 loop reads CASSEDKLAGSTDTQYF. The CDR3 bases are TGCGCCAGCAGTGAGGACAAATTAGCGGGTAGCACAGATACGCAGTATTTT.